The present T cell receptor beta chain was sequenced within a study of shared clonotypes between healthy human individuals. Data came from immunoSEQ multiplex PCR; TCRdb stores just in-frame clones and leaves some out. The repertoire holds about 600,000 clones, with about 96% as singletons. Partitioning of CD4+ cells yielded a CD45RA+ naive subset and a CD45RA-negative memory subset. The CDR3 covers 14 residues. The germline gives CDR1 LNHDA, CDR2 SQIVND (reference sequence). Unmatched junction bases numbered 2, after V lost 3 bases and J lost 3 bases. The V gene is TRBV19, the J gene TRBJ2-1; TRBD2 aligns across 7 bases. Sequencing input: naive CD4+ T cells sorted from blood. Specified subset: CD45RA+ positively selected. The clonotype originates from a woman aged 25 to 45 in good health. CDR3 DNA: TGTGCCAGTAGTATTCTAGCGGACTACAATGAGCAGTTCTTC. Its translation: CASSILADYNEQFF.